This T cell receptor beta chain came from a study of blood T cell repertoires in COVID-19. Study summary: The United States, Italy and Spain provided the acute and convalescent COVID-19 samples. Nucleic acid was either cDNA or gDNA, and it came from T cells, B-cell-depleted T cells, or PBMCs.

The CDR3 contains 12 residues. In germline, CDR1 is MNHEY, CDR2 SMNVEV (reference sequence). Trimming cost V 3 bases and J 7 bases, with 9 bases left between them. In the original processing: Counts of nucleated cells, estimated from reference gene primer amplification, were obtained. Repertoires were generated with immunoSEQ multiplex PCR, while TCRdb's copy carries only in-frame clones and drops some. V and J calls and clone size follow that table, whereas D and trimming were derived from the DNA. The sample carries some 120,000 clones, about 80% recorded once. This chain uses TRBV27 with TRBJ1-2; weak D call: TRBD1 (5 bases). The receptor's source is a woman between 50 and 59 years old with acute or convalescent COVID-19. The sequenced sample consisted of peripheral blood. Here the CDR3 DNA reads TGTGCCAGCAGTTTCCAGGGCTCTGGCTACACCTTC. Protein product: CASSFQGSGYTF.